These 11 T cell receptor beta chains share one sample of origin, sequenced in a study of CD8+ T cells in alopecia areata. Treatment described: oral pan-JAK inhibitor, 5-10 mg twice daily. Sequencing relied on a cDNA template that was reverse transcribed from extracted RNA. Only in-frame clones appear in the TCRdb table, and some are missing; sequencing was by immunoSEQ multiplex PCR. The sample has about 210,000 clones, under 70% seen once. This specimen was CD4+ T cells sorted from blood, taken at week 4, from a patient treated with tofacitinib. The receptors were sampled from a human donor with alopecia areata.

The chain joins TRBV29-1 to TRBJ2-1, with TRBD2 as a possible D gene (5 bases). V lost 0 bases, J lost 12 bases, and 9 bases lay in between. Germline V gives CDR1 SQVTM, CDR2 ANQGSEA. The CDR3 loop spans 11 amino acids. The CDR3 bases are TGCAGCGTTGAAGACAGAGGGAGGCAGTTCTTC. Its protein product is CSVEDRGRQFF.

V and J are TRBV6-5 and TRBJ2-5, with 12 bases matching TRBD2. The CDR3 spans 15 residues. Germline V gene data show CDR1 as MNHEY and CDR2 as SVGAGI. The trim removed 4 bases at V and 5 bases at J, leaving 5 bases unmatched. CDR3 coding DNA: TGTGCCAGCAGTTTGGGACTAGCGGGTTTGGAGACCCAGTACTTC. Translation gives CASSLGLAGLETQYF.

The V and J genes are TRBV5-1 and TRBJ1-1; D possibly corresponds to TRBD1 (6 bases). Per germline, CDR1 SGHRS and CDR2 YFSETQ. The CDR3 is 13 residues long. V gave up 0 bases and J gave up 7 bases, with 10 bases separating them. DNA for the CDR3: TGCGCCAGCAGCTTGGGGCAGGGGATTGAAGCTTTCTTT. Translating gives CASSLGQGIEAFF.

The chain uses TRBV5-1 and TRBJ2-1; 9 positions agree with TRBD1. The germline gives CDR1 SGHRS, CDR2 YFSETQ. The CDR3 is made up of 17 amino acids. The J segment lost 7 bases and the V segment lost 4 bases, leaving 15 bases of the junction unmatched. CDR3 region: CASSLSPGDRARNEQFF. CDR3 nucleotides: TGCGCCAGCAGCCTGTCCCCAGGGGACAGGGCCCGGAATGAGCAGTTCTTC.

This clone was counted only a few times. The rearrangement joins TRBV7-9 to TRBJ1-2, with a possible D match to TRBD1 (5 bases). The CDR3 covers 15 residues. Germline CDR1 and CDR2: SEHNR and FQNEAQ (reference sequence). The germline V and J ends were trimmed by 1 base and 2 bases, with 11 bases remaining between them. The CDR3 is CASSLGGRYNYGYTF. Written as DNA, the CDR3 is TGTGCCAGCAGCTTAGGGGGACGGTACAACTATGGCTACACCTTC. Complete variable domain (other parts from reference TRBV7-9 and TRBJ1-2): DTGVSQNPRHKITKRGQNVTFRCDPISEHNRLYWYRQTLGQGPEFLTYFQNEAQLEKSRLLSDRFSAERPKGSFSTLEIQRTEQGDSAMYLCASSLGGRYNYGYTFGSGTRLTVV.

V gene TRBV10-3 combines with J gene TRBJ1-2, with D maybe TRBD1 (6 bases). This CDR3 region has 13 residues. Trimming shortened V by 0 bases and J by 6 bases, and 8 bases separated the two germline ends. Germline-derived CDR1 and CDR2 are ENHRY and SYGVKD. CDR3 sequence reads: CAISESGQDGYTF. CDR3 nucleotides: TGTGCCATCAGTGAGTCGGGACAAGATGGCTACACCTTC.

The chain uses TRBV19 and TRBJ2-1; TRBD2 matches 8 bases. The CDR3 has 14 residues. Germline V gene data show CDR1 as LNHDA and CDR2 as SQIVND (reference sequence). The V gene end was trimmed by 8 bases and the J gene end by 6 bases; junction bases not matched to a gene: 9. Here the CDR3 reads CASGAGGSPNEQFF. CDR3 sequence (DNA): TGTGCCAGTGGGGCGGGAGGTTCTCCCAATGAGCAGTTCTTC. Complete variable domain (other parts from reference TRBV19 and TRBJ2-1): DGGITQSPKYLFRKEGQNVTLSCEQNLNHDAMYWYRQDPGQGLRLIYYSQIVNDFQKGDIAEGYSVSREKKESFPLTVTSAQKNPTAFYLCASGAGGSPNEQFFGPGTRLTVL.

J is TRBJ1-2 and V is TRBV10-1, with no clear D. CDR1 WNHNN and CDR2 SYGVQD come from the germline V gene (reference sequence). The CDR3 has 13 amino acids. Between the trimmed V and J ends, which lost 2 bases and 8 bases, there was a span of 12 bases. The DNA for the CDR3 is TGCGCCAGCAGTGAGACCACAGCCGGCGGCTACACCTTC. Protein: CASSETTAGGYTF.

The V call is TRBV7-9, the J call TRBJ2-5; no clear D. Germline CDR1 SEHNR, CDR2 FQNEAQ (reference sequence). This CDR3 is 15 amino acids long. Trimming left V 7 bases short and J 2 bases short, with 17 bases between. Here the CDR3 DNA reads TGTGCCAGCACCCTATCAGGAGCTTTTCAAGAGACCCAGTACTTC. Translating gives CASTLSGAFQETQYF.

The chain combines TRBV7-2 with TRBJ2-7; 10 bases map to TRBD2. The V gene end was trimmed by 1 base and the J gene end by 7 bases; junction bases not matched to a gene: 7. The CDR3 is 15 residues long. Germline CDR1 and CDR2: SGHTA and FQGNSA. CDR3 nucleotide sequence: TGTGCCAGCAGCTTAGGCTGGCTAGCGGGGGTAGAGCAGTACTTC. As protein: CASSLGWLAGVEQYF.

The V call is TRBV29-1, the J call TRBJ2-7; a weak D match, TRBD1 (5 bases). CDR1 and CDR2 from the germline V gene are SQVTM and ANQGSEA. Trimming removed 0 bases at V and 6 bases at J, with 9 bases between. The CDR3 runs 12 residues. In DNA form, the CDR3 reads TGCAGCGTTGAAGAGACAGTCGGCGAGCAGTACTTC. This codes for CSVEETVGEQYF.